The 9 T cell receptor beta chains below all came from one sample that was sequenced in a study of blood T cell repertoires in COVID-19 (dated by TCRdb to the early 2020s). Library creation used the immunoSEQ multiplex PCR assay. What TCRdb holds here is the immuneACCESS table cut down to in-frame rearrangements. Part of the clones is not present; checked against another copy, under half of the missing clones reflect an unresolved V gene, and the others are unexplained. The sample records just over 350,000 clones, 87% of which are singletons. Of the sample, 2.5% to 3.5% is held by the ten largest clones. The sequenced sample was PBMCs or T cells enriched from blood (not recorded which). These receptors were taken from a woman aged 30 to 39 who had recovered from COVID-19.

This rearrangement joins TRBV5-1 to TRBJ2-1, with TRBD2 matching over 10 bases. The CDR3 consists of 16 residues. Germline CDR1 and CDR2: SGHRS and YFSETQ. The junction had 4 bases not matched to a gene; V was cut back by 0 bases and J by 4 bases. In DNA form, the CDR3 reads TGCGCCAGCAGCTTGGATCTAGCGGGGGCTTACAATGAGCAGTTCTTC. Translated, it gives CASSLDLAGAYNEQFF.

The CDR3 nucleotides read TGTGCCAGCAGTTTTGACAGGGTCACTGAAGCTTTCTTT. Its translation is CASSFDRVTEAFF. V gene TRBV27 combines with J gene TRBJ1-1, with 7 bases that match TRBD1. With 3 bases clipped from V and 4 bases from J, the junction kept 2 bases outside the gene matches. Germline CDR1 is MNHEY and CDR2 is SMNVEV (reference sequence). CDR3 length equals 13 residues.

This clone was detected only once. V gene TRBV28 combines with J gene TRBJ1-4; D is unclear. V was cut by 1 base and J by 10 bases, with 13 bases left in between. Looked up from germline, CDR1 is MDHEN and CDR2 is SYDVKM. The CDR3 loop spans 14 amino acids. The CDR3 region is CASSLLSGRGKLFF. The CDR3 region has the DNA TGTGCCAGCAGTTTATTGTCAGGTCGGGGAAAACTGTTTTTT. Full variable domain (outside the CDR3, taken from reference TRBV28 and TRBJ1-4): DVKVTQSSRYLVKRTGEKVFLECVQDMDHENMFWYRQDPGLGLRLIYFSYDVKMKEKGDIPEGYSVSREKKERFSLILESASTNQTSMYLCASSLLSGRGKLFFGSGTQLSVL.

The chain links TRBV5-1 to TRBJ1-1; D call uncertain. Trimming stripped 2 bases from V and 5 bases from J, with 13 bases between. Germline values: CDR1 SGHRS, CDR2 YFSETQ. There are 14 residues in the CDR3. The CDR3 loop reads CASSLMGLLTEAFF. The CDR3 DNA follows: TGCGCCAGCAGCTTAATGGGCTTGTTGACTGAAGCTTTCTTT.

The rearrangement links TRBV12-5 to TRBJ1-1; no definite D call. The V end lost 8 bases, the J end lost 4 bases, and 14 bases lay between the germline ends. This CDR3 has 13 amino acids. Germline loops: CDR1 LGHNT, CDR2 FRNRAP. Here the CDR3 reads CASLGPTSTEAFF. The CDR3 region has the DNA TGTGCTAGTCTTGGGCCGACGAGCACTGAAGCTTTCTTT.

This clone was recorded once. The V call is TRBV3-1 (or the pseudogene TRBV3-2), the J call TRBJ1-1; D unresolved. The germline V gene has CDR1 LGHDT and CDR2 YNNKEL (reference sequence). CDR3 length: 16 residues. The V end was cut by 5 bases, the J end by 4 bases, with 20 bases between. The CDR3 DNA reads TGTGCCAGCAGCTCAGACGGCGGAAGTATGATCACTGAAGCTTTCTTT. Residues: CASSSDGGSMITEAFF.

The V call is TRBV30, the J call TRBJ2-7; tentative D call: TRBD2 (6 bases). Between the trimmed V and J ends, which lost 0 bases and 1 base, there was a span of 10 bases. Germline assignment: CDR1 GTSNPN and CDR2 SVGIG (reference sequence). This CDR3 comprises 14 residues. The CDR3 loop is CAWSVGGVSYEQYF. For the CDR3, the DNA is TGTGCCTGGAGTGTAGGAGGGGTATCCTACGAGCAGTACTTC.

The chain joins TRBV28 to TRBJ2-7; 7 nucleotides line up with TRBD1. The CDR3 totals 12 residues. CDR1 MDHEN and CDR2 SYDVKM come from the germline V gene. V was clipped by 8 bases and J by 4 bases; unmatched bases: 5. CDR3 amino acids: CASALQGYEQYF. CDR3 DNA: TGTGCCAGCGCATTACAGGGGTACGAGCAGTACTTC.

J is TRBJ1-3 and V is TRBV18; the D gene is possibly TRBD1 (6 bases). This CDR3 spans 15 amino acids. The germline CDR1 and CDR2 sequences are KGHSH and LQKENI. V was trimmed by 1 base and J by 0 bases, leaving 7 bases between them. The DNA of the CDR3 is TGTGCCAGCTCACCACAGGACAGCTCTGGAAACACCATATATTTT. Translated, it gives CASSPQDSSGNTIYF.